A selection of T cell receptor beta chains follows, all from one sample in a study of T cell responses to AZD1222 COVID-19 vaccine. Assay used: immunoSEQ multiplex PCR; TCRdb lists only in-frame clones, some missing. In the table there are 110,000 to 150,000 clones, 93% of which are singletons. This specimen was peripheral blood, taken on day 0 of AZD1222 vaccination. All receptors derive from an adult in good health. Each CDR3 is given with its conserved first and last residue. A D gene is named only where the DNA matches it firmly. Clone sizes are given selectively: once, few, many, or a class where the clone is expanded.

clone_size	j_call	d_call	v_call	cdr3_nt	cdr3_aa
NA	TRBJ2-5	NA	TRBV27	TGTGCCAGCAGTCGGGGGCAAACCAGGTGGGAGACCCAGTACTTC	CASSRGQTRWETQYF
once	TRBJ1-2	NA	TRBV5-4	TGTGCCAGCAGCTTGACAGTAGCTAACTATGGCTACACCTTC	CASSLTVANYGYTF
NA	TRBJ2-2	NA	TRBV19	TGTGCCAGTAGTATGTCGCCAGGGAACACCGGGGAGCTGTTTTTT	CASSMSPGNTGELFF
NA	TRBJ2-3	TRBD2	TRBV10-1	TGCGCCAGCAGTGGTCGGCTAGCGGGAGACATGAGCACAGATACGCAGTATTTT	CASSGRLAGDMSTDTQYF
NA	TRBJ2-7	TRBD2	TRBV7-8	TGTGCCAGCAGTCCTAAGCGGGAGGGATTCTCCTACGAGCAGTACTTC	CASSPKREGFSYEQYF
NA	TRBJ2-1	NA	TRBV11-2	TGTGCCAGCAGCCCCACCTACCAGGGAAATTCCTACAATGAGCAGTTCTTC	CASSPTYQGNSYNEQFF
NA	TRBJ2-1	NA	TRBV24-1	TGTGCCACCAGTGACTTAAACAATGAGCAGTTCTTC	CATSDLNNEQFF
few	TRBJ2-7	TRBD2	TRBV7-2	TGTGCCAGCAGGGCTAGCGGGAGTCGTGAGCAGTACTTC	CASRASGSREQYF
NA	TRBJ2-5	TRBD2	TRBV19	TGTGCCAGTAGTAGGGCTAGCGGGAGTTCAGAGACCCAGTACTTC	CASSRASGSSETQYF
NA	TRBJ2-5	TRBD1	TRBV27	TGTGCCAGCAGACAGACAGGGGTAGAGACCCAGTACTTC	CASRQTGVETQYF
NA	TRBJ2-1	TRBD2	TRBV10-3	TGTGCCATCGCAAGCGGGAGGATAGGGAATGAGCAGTTCTTC	CAIASGRIGNEQFF
NA	TRBJ1-2	NA	TRBV19	TGTGCCAGTAGTATAAGGTCAGGGGTCGCTGGCTACACCTTC	CASSIRSGVAGYTF
NA	TRBJ2-7	NA	TRBV5-8	TGTGCCAGCAGCTTGGTGGAGCAGTACTTC	CASSLVEQYF
NA	TRBJ2-7	TRBD2	TRBV5-1	TGCGCCAGCAGCTTACTAGCGGGAGATTCCTACGAGCAGTACTTC	CASSLLAGDSYEQYF
NA	TRBJ1-1	TRBD1	TRBV6-5	TGTGCCAGCAGCCGTTACGGACAGGGCGCGGAAGCTTTCTTT	CASSRYGQGAEAFF
NA	TRBJ1-5	NA	TRBV4-1	TGCGCCAGCAGCCAAGTGGGTAGGCCGGCCCAGCATTTT	CASSQVGRPAQHF
NA	TRBJ2-7	TRBD2	TRBV25-1	TGTGCCAGCAGTGAATATATCACTGGCGGGAGGCCCTACGAGCAGTACTTC	CASSEYITGGRPYEQYF
once	TRBJ1-2	NA	TRBV6-1	TGTGCCAGCAGTGAAGGAGTGGGGCAGAACTATGGCTACACCTTC	CASSEGVGQNYGYTF
NA	TRBJ2-1	TRBD1	TRBV7-9	TGTGCCAGCAGCTCACTCCTACCCTTGGGACAGGGAGGGGTCAATGAGCAGTTCTTC	CASSSLLPLGQGGVNEQFF
NA	TRBJ1-4	NA	TRBV11-2	TGTGCCAGCAGCTTCGGGACGCCTAATGAAAAACTGTTTTTT	CASSFGTPNEKLFF
once	TRBJ2-7	TRBD2	TRBV20-1	TGCAGTGCTAGTTTGAGGACTAGCACGGCCGAGCAGTACTTC	CSASLRTSTAEQYF
NA	TRBJ2-7	NA	TRBV11-1	TGTGCCAGCAGCCTGACCGTAGCTAGCTACGAGCAGTACTTC	CASSLTVASYEQYF